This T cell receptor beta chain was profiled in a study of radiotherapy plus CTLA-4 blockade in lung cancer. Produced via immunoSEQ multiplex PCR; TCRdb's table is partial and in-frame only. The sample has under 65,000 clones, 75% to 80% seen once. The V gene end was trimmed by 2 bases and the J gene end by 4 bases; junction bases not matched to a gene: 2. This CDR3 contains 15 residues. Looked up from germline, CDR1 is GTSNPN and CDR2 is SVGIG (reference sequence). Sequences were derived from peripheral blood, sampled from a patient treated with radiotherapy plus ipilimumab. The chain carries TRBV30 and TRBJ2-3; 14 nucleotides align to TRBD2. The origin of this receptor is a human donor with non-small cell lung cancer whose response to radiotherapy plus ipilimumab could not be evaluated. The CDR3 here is CAWSSTSGRADTQYF. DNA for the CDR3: TGTGCCTGGAGTTCGACTAGCGGGAGGGCAGATACGCAGTATTTT.